This is a list of T cell receptor beta chains from one sample in a study of T cell changes during pregnancy in multiple sclerosis. Libraries were prepared by immunoSEQ multiplex PCR; TCRdb keeps only in-frame clonotypes and omits some of them. The repertoire consists of roughly 39,000 clones, with under 95% occurring once and the leading ten covering less than 1.5%. Sequenced input: PBMCs (not recorded whether the cells were cultured). The receptors originated from a female donor with multiple sclerosis, enrolled in a pregnancy study. CDR3s leave out the opening cysteine and the closing phenylalanine or tryptophan.

j_gene: TRBJ1-1; v_gene: TRBV18; CDR3aa: ASSPPPANTEAF
j_gene: TRBJ2-3; v_gene: TRBV28; CDR3aa: ASRELAGGTDTQY
j_gene: TRBJ2-7; v_gene: TRBV28; CDR3aa: ASSFEESEQY
j_gene: TRBJ1-1; v_gene: TRBV5-1; CDR3aa: ASSLKGQITEAF
j_gene: TRBJ2-7; v_gene: TRBV28; CDR3aa: AGGRGRGQY
j_gene: TRBJ1-5; v_gene: TRBV18; CDR3aa: ASSPGQGLSNQPQH
j_gene: TRBJ2-5; v_gene: TRBV5-1; CDR3aa: ASSLTGIEETQY
j_gene: TRBJ1-1; v_gene: TRBV27; CDR3aa: ASSSRVPNTEAF
j_gene: TRBJ2-7; v_gene: TRBV5-5; CDR3aa: ASSTGTWLNYEQY
j_gene: TRBJ1-5; v_gene: TRBV19; CDR3aa: ASSVRDRAKPQH
j_gene: TRBJ1-5; v_gene: TRBV28; CDR3aa: ASSLAGGGNQPQH
j_gene: TRBJ2-5; v_gene: TRBV5-1; CDR3aa: ASSATLAGGETQY
j_gene: TRBJ2-7; v_gene: TRBV6-5; CDR3aa: ASKAPGQASYEQY
j_gene: TRBJ2-1; v_gene: TRBV18; CDR3aa: ASSLMTNSGHEQF
j_gene: TRBJ1-2; v_gene: TRBV4-1; CDR3aa: ASSLDRDRGFYGYT
j_gene: TRBJ2-2; v_gene: TRBV7-2; CDR3aa: ASSAGTSGPSTGELF
j_gene: TRBJ2-7; v_gene: TRBV30; CDR3aa: AWTPGLAAGEQY
j_gene: TRBJ1-5; v_gene: TRBV27; CDR3aa: ASKLTGSYQPQH
j_gene: TRBJ2-3; v_gene: TRBV11-2; CDR3aa: ASSLATISDTQY
j_gene: TRBJ2-1; v_gene: TRBV7-7; CDR3aa: ASSGGTEGGEQF
j_gene: TRBJ2-3; v_gene: TRBV6-5; CDR3aa: ASSLREARTDTQY
j_gene: TRBJ1-4; v_gene: TRBV27; CDR3aa: ASSLSWQINEKLF
j_gene: TRBJ2-1; v_gene: TRBV6-6; CDR3aa: ASSYGGSGNEQF
j_gene: TRBJ2-7; v_gene: TRBV5-1; CDR3aa: ASSDTGTASSYEQY
j_gene: TRBJ1-5; v_gene: TRBV2; CDR3aa: ASSKGQGAGQPQH
j_gene: TRBJ1-5; v_gene: TRBV4-1; CDR3aa: ASSQIGTVDDQPQH
j_gene: TRBJ2-5; v_gene: TRBV5-1; CDR3aa: ASSIGLAGVETQY
j_gene: TRBJ2-1; v_gene: TRBV27; CDR3aa: ATGTSGGMVNEQF
j_gene: TRBJ1-1; v_gene: TRBV6-6; CDR3aa: AEDRDRGQK
j_gene: TRBJ1-4; v_gene: TRBV19; CDR3aa: ASSTRTGSPYEKLF
j_gene: TRBJ1-2; v_gene: TRBV7-2; CDR3aa: ASSLVLKAGYGYT
j_gene: TRBJ1-2; v_gene: TRBV30; CDR3aa: AWSVQGPVGYT
j_gene: TRBJ1-5; v_gene: TRBV7-2; CDR3aa: ASSSRGADQPQH
j_gene: TRBJ1-1; v_gene: TRBV10-3; CDR3aa: AIGGRDEAF
j_gene: TRBJ1-3; v_gene: TRBV6-1; CDR3aa: ASSEVQGEGNTIY
j_gene: TRBJ2-5; v_gene: TRBV20-1; CDR3aa: SAREGETQY
j_gene: TRBJ2-1; v_gene: TRBV7-3; CDR3aa: ASTSSGSNEQF
j_gene: TRBJ2-5; v_gene: TRBV12-5; CDR3aa: ASGSGQSETQY
j_gene: TRBJ2-7; v_gene: TRBV5-4; CDR3aa: ASSEGTGGNYEQY
j_gene: TRBJ2-1; v_gene: TRBV4-3; CDR3aa: ASSRGRRVGNEQF
j_gene: TRBJ2-3; v_gene: TRBV11-2; CDR3aa: ASSVGPRQGKDTQY
j_gene: TRBJ2-3; v_gene: TRBV6-1; CDR3aa: ASSEFLGVGTDTQY
j_gene: TRBJ2-7; v_gene: TRBV25-1; CDR3aa: ASSIAGEGYEQY
j_gene: TRBJ2-7; v_gene: TRBV15; CDR3aa: ATSRDTQGREQY
j_gene: TRBJ2-1; v_gene: TRBV7-3; CDR3aa: ASSPHPSGTVYNEQF
j_gene: TRBJ1-5; v_gene: TRBV2; CDR3aa: ASNGRSNQPQH
j_gene: TRBJ2-1; v_gene: TRBV13; CDR3aa: ASSLGLAQGAIEQF
j_gene: TRBJ1-3; v_gene: TRBV30; CDR3aa: AWSAAGRGTKNTIY
j_gene: TRBJ1-2; v_gene: TRBV5-6; CDR3aa: ASSLDRGRREYGYT
j_gene: TRBJ2-1; v_gene: TRBV5-1; CDR3aa: ASRTEGLAGRNEQF
j_gene: TRBJ1-2; v_gene: TRBV30; CDR3aa: AWRLRLRYGYT
j_gene: TRBJ2-5; v_gene: TRBV2; CDR3aa: ASSEQAAGGVETQY
j_gene: TRBJ2-1; v_gene: TRBV4-1; CDR3aa: ASSRGLAGEYNEQF